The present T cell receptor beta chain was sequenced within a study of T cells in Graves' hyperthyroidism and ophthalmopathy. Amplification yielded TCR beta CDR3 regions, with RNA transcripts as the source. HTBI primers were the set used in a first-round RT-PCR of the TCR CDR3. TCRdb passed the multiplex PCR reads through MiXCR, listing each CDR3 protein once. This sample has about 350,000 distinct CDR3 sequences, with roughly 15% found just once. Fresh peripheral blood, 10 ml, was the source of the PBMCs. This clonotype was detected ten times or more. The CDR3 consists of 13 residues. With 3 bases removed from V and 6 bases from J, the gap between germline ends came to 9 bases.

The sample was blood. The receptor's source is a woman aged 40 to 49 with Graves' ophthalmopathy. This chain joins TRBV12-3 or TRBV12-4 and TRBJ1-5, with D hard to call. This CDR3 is CASSFRESQPQHF. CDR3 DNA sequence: TGTGCCAGCAGTTTCCGGGAAAGTCAGCCCCAGCATTTT.